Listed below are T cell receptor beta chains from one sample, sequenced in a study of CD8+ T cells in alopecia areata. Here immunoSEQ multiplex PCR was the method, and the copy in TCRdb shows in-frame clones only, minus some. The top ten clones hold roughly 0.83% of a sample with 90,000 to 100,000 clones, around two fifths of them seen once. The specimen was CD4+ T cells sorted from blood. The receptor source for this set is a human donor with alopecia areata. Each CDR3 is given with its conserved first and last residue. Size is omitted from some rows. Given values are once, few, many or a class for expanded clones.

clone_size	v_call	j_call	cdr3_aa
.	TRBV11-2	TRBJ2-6	CASSLAGRSSGANVLTF
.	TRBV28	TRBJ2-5	CASTPWTARTQETQYF
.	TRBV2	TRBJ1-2	CASSGGSNIGYTF
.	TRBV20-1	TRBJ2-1	CSASGDEQFF
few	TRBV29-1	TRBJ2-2	CSVGALANTGELFF
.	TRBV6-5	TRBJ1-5	CASSYSLLGPQHF
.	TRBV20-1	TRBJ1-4	CSAPRSLQLFF
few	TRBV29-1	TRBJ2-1	CSVEDPSGGGEQFF
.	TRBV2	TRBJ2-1	CATRNRDPSGGGVQFF
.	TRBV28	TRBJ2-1	CASSLGGLAGDEQFF
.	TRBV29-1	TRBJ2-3	CSVATLARADTQYF
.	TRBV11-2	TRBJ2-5	CASTAGSQETQYF
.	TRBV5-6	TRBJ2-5	CASSLVGTGTTQYF
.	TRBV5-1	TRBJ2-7	CASSLDPLAGGYEQYF
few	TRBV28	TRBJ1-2	CASSTSMTGYGYTF
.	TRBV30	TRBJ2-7	CAWSVRGGGYEQYF
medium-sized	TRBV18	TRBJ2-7	CASSRAMGTSSEQYF
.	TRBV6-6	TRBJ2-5	CASSISGALGGTQYF
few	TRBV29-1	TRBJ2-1	CSVSGRVSYNEQFF
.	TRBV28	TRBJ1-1	CASSLVRDKPMNTEAFF
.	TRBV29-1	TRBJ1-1	CSVGENTEAFF
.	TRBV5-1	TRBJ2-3	CASSAADTQYF
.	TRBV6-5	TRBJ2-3	CAISQLRGERDTQYF
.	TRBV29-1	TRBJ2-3	CSANTNRVTQYF
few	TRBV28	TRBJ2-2	CASSPPVTGGRKRSGELFF
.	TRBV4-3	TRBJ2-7	CASSHGTGSGQYF
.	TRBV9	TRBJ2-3	CASSPRQTDTQYF
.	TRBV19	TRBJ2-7	CASSFGTGPHYEQYF
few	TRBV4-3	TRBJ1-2	CASSQDPSTAYGYTF
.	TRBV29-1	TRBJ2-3	CSVDTRLAERTDTQYF
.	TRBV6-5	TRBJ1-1	CASSSRVAEAFF
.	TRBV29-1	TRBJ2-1	CSVAGRTYNEQFF
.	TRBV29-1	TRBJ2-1	CLASFSSYNEQFF
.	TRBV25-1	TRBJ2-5	CASRQGEETQYF
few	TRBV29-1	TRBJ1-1	CSVSSQGGTEAFF
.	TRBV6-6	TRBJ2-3	CASSYSYTQYF
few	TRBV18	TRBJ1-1	CASSPRGEVNTEAFF
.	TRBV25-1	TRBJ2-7	CASSAISGRAGEQYF
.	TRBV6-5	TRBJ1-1	CASSLGQGFTEAFF
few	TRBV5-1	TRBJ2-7	CASSLAVAATEEQYF
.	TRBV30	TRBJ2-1	CAWARDSLNEQFF
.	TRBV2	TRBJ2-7	CASRTGSYEQYF
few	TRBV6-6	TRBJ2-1	CAIGVYNEQFF
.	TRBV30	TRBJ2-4	CAWSSGTQLAKNIQYF
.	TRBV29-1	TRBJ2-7	CSVEGQGKSEQYF
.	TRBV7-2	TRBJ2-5	CASRKGGAVETQYF
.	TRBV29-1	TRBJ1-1	CSVESEVWNTEAFF
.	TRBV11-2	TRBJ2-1	CAGSSYSGRAYNEQFF
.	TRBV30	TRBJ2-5	CAGIGQEQTQYF
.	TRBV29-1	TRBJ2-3	CSARKTGGADTQYF
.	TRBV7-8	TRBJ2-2	CASSLLAGQNTGELFF
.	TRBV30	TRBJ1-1	CAWRGVGTEAFF
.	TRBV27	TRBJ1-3	CASSSSVRNTIYF
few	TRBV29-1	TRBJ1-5	CSVGTGTGHNQPQHF
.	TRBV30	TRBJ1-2	CAWSVARPGWYGYTF
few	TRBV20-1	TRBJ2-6	CGLSGANVLTF
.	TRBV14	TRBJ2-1	CASSQVGSGLTQQFF
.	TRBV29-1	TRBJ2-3	CSVGTDTDTQYF
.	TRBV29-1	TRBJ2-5	CSVEDRASGYAKYF
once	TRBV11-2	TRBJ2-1	CASRGSSSYNEQFF